One sample yielded the 17 T cell receptor beta chains listed below, sequenced in a study of read filtering for tumor transcriptome and immune sequencing. Molecular barcoded adaptors covering alpha/delta and beta/gamma chains were used on 400 ng RNA. From the reads, TCRdb called clonotypes with MiXCR, one entry per CDR3 protein. This table has 40,000 to 50,000 distinct CDR3 sequences, 13% appearing once. The material sequenced was a population of CD138-negative cells sorted from bone marrow. All receptors come from a donor at least 40 years old with multiple myeloma.

This clonotype was counted many times. The chain joins TRBV2 to TRBJ2-3; no clear D. This CDR3 region has 12 residues. Germline V gene sequence: CDR1 SNHLY, CDR2 FYNNEI. V lost 6 bases and J lost 2, with 6 bases in between. The CDR3 loop is CASRGNTDTQYF. DNA of the CDR3: TGTGCCAGCAGGGGAAACACAGATACGCAGTATTTT.

Comment on this clonotype: A single base separates this from a much larger clone, so it may be a read error. DNA for the CDR3: TGTGCCATCAACAACAGGGGGCGAGACTATGGCTACACCTTC. It codes for CAINNRGRDYGYTF. The J gene is TRBJ1-2, the V gene TRBV3-1; 9 nucleotides agree with TRBD1. Per the germline V gene, CDR1 is LGHDT and CDR2 is YNNKEL (reference sequence). The V and J ends lost 10 bases and 3 bases, in that order; junction bases with no gene match: 9. The CDR3 spans 14 residues. Looking up the rest from reference TRBV3-1 and TRBJ1-2 gives the full variable domain: DTAVSQTPKYLVTQMGNDKSIKCEQNLGHDTMYWYKQDSKKFLKIMFSYNNKELIINETVPNRFSPKSPDKAHLNLHINSLELGDSAVYFCAINNRGRDYGYTFGSGTRLTVV.

This clonotype has ten or more counts. This chain uses TRBV28 with TRBJ2-2, with TRBD2 matching 9 bases. The CDR3 has 17 amino acids. Germline V lookup: CDR1 MDHEN, CDR2 SYDVKM. The junction had 14 bases not matched to a gene; V was cut back by 6 bases and J by 6 bases. In DNA form, the CDR3 reads TGTGCCAGCAGACCAAATAGCGGGAGTGGCATTGCCGGGGAGCTGTTTTTT. Translating it yields CASRPNSGSGIAGELFF.

This clonotype was counted ten times or more. The rearrangement links TRBV11-2 to TRBJ2-4; TRBD2 agrees at 9 bases. CDR3 length equals 16 residues. J gave up 0 bases and V 5 bases, and 5 bases lay outside the gene matches. CDR1 SGHAT and CDR2 FQNNGV come from the germline V gene. The CDR3 loop reads CASSISGSLAKNIQYF. CDR3 coding DNA: TGTGCCAGCAGCATTAGCGGGAGCTTAGCCAAAAACATTCAGTACTTC. Together with reference TRBV11-2 and TRBJ2-4, the CDR3 gives the full variable domain: EAGVAQSPRYKIIEKRQSVAFWCNPISGHATLYWYQQILGQGPKLLIQFQNNGVVDDSQLPKDRFSAERLKGVDSTLKIQPAKLEDSAVYLCASSISGSLAKNIQYFGAGTRLSVL.

This clonotype has a count of ten or more. V and J are TRBV24-1 and TRBJ1-1; 9 positions match TRBD1. The V segment lost 5 bases and the J segment 5 bases; nucleotides outside the gene matches: 2. The length of the CDR3 is 13 residues. Germline V gene lookup returns CDR1 KGHDR and CDR2 SFDVKD. CDR3 coding DNA: TGTGCCACCAGTGGACAGGGGGGGACTGAAGCTTTCTTT. Its protein is CATSGQGGTEAFF.

This clonotype was recorded at least ten times. The chain couples TRBV2 to TRBJ2-1, with D possibly matching TRBD2 (6 bases). CDR1 and CDR2 (germline): SNHLY, FYNNEI. Trimming pared 7 bases from V and 1 base from J, leaving 14 bases between. The CDR3 sequence is 15 residues long. In DNA, the CDR3 is TGTGCCAGCACCACGCGGGAAGGGTCCTACAATGAGCAGTTCTTC. Residues: CASTTREGSYNEQFF.

This clonotype showed up many times. This chain uses TRBV5-1 with TRBJ2-2, with 7 nucleotides matching TRBD1. Germline CDR1 is SGHRS and CDR2 is YFSETQ. Unmatched junction bases numbered 3, after V lost 7 bases and J lost 0 bases. The CDR3 contains 14 residues. CDR3 sequence: CASAGTANTGELFF. CDR3 DNA: TGCGCCAGCGCCGGGACAGCGAACACCGGGGAGCTGTTTTTT.

With regard to this clonotype: A far larger clone is just one base off, so this is likely a read error. The genes are TRBV10-1 and TRBJ1-4, with unresolved D. There are 14 residues in the CDR3. In germline, CDR1 is WNHNN, CDR2 SYGVQD (reference sequence). The CDR3 here is CASSEREVTDTHYF. CDR3 DNA sequence: TGCGCCAGCAGTGAGCGGGAGGTCACAGATACGCATTATTTT.

J is TRBJ1-5 and V is TRBV12-3 or TRBV12-4; 8 positions agree with TRBD1. The CDR3 runs to 15 residues. The trim removed 11 bases at V and 1 base at J, leaving 10 bases unmatched. The CDR3 DNA sequence: TGTGCCTGTAGCCTCCAGGGGGCGAGCAATCAGCCCCAGCATTTT. It specifies CACSLQGASNQPQHF.

This clonotype was observed many times. The chain uses TRBV29-1 and TRBJ2-7; D is possibly TRBD1 or TRBD2 (6 bases each). Deletions cut 0 bases from V and 0 bases from J, with 15 bases between. The CDR3 has 16 amino acids. Per germline, CDR1 SQVTM and CDR2 ANQGSEA. The CDR3 here is CSVEEWGAERSYEQYF. The DNA for the CDR3 is TGCAGCGTTGAAGAGTGGGGGGCGGAACGCTCCTACGAGCAGTACTTC.

This clonotype has a count of ten or more. The chain combines TRBV2 with TRBJ2-1, with unresolved D. This CDR3 comprises 15 residues. Germline V gene sequence: CDR1 SNHLY, CDR2 FYNNEI. V lost 8 bases and J lost 6, with 20 bases in between. The DNA for the CDR3 is TGTGCCAGCTGCTACTATGACCCTACGGTCAATGAGCAGTTCTTC. Translated, it gives CASCYYDPTVNEQFF.

This clonotype was counted ten times or more. The rearrangement uses TRBV18 and TRBJ2-1; the D is unclear. V was clipped by 3 bases and J by 9 bases, with 12 bases between them. The CDR3 sequence is 13 residues long. Germline V gene sequence: CDR1 KGHSH, CDR2 LQKENI. In nucleotides, the CDR3 is TGTGCCAGCTCACCCCAGGAAAGGACTGAGCAGTTCTTC. As protein: CASSPQERTEQFF. Based on the CDR3 plus reference TRBV18 and TRBJ2-1, the full variable domain is NAGVMQNPRHLVRRRGQEARLRCSPMKGHSHVYWYRQLPEEGLKFMVYLQKENIIDESGMPKERFSAEFPKEGPSILRIQQVVRGDSAAYFCASSPQERTEQFFGPGTRLTVL.

Ten or more counts support this clonotype. The chain carries TRBV7-3 and TRBJ2-4; TRBD2 is a possible D gene (7 bases). The CDR3 spans 15 residues. V was clipped by 2 bases and J by 6 bases, with 14 bases between them. Germline V gene sequence: CDR1 SGHTA, CDR2 FQGTGA. DNA for the CDR3: TGTGCCAGCAGCTTATGGGGGGGCGCTGGAAACATTCAGTACTTC. Amino acids: CASSLWGGAGNIQYF.

This clonotype occurred many times. The J gene is TRBJ2-7, the V gene TRBV6-4; D is uncertain. The germline V gene has CDR1 MRHNA and CDR2 SNTAGT. This CDR3 has 13 residues. V was shortened by 2 bases and J by 1 base, with 6 bases between the two germline ends. The DNA for the CDR3 is TGTGCCAGCAGTGACAGGAATTCCTACGAGCAGTACTTC. Translated: CASSDRNSYEQYF.

This clonotype occurred many times. The chain recombines TRBV29-1 with TRBJ2-1, with D hard to call. Trimming pared 7 bases from V and 5 bases from J, leaving 18 bases between. CDR3 size: 14 residues. Germline CDR1 SQVTM, CDR2 ANQGSEA. This CDR3 reads CSGDLMGSNNEQFF. CDR3 coding DNA: TGCAGCGGGGATCTTATGGGTTCCAACAATGAGCAGTTCTTC.

In its sample, this clonotype was seen many times. The chain links TRBV2 to TRBJ2-1; D possibly corresponds to TRBD2 (6 bases). Per germline, CDR1 SNHLY and CDR2 FYNNEI. V was pared by 7 bases and J by 8 bases, with 12 bases between. The CDR3 is 12 amino acids. CDR3 coding DNA: TGTGCCAGCATGGCCTGGGGGGATGAGCAGTTCTTC. It is translated as CASMAWGDEQFF. Combining the CDR3 with reference TRBV2 and TRBJ2-1 gives the whole variable domain EPEVTQTPSHQVTQMGQEVILRCVPISNHLYFYWYRQILGQKVEFLVSFYNNEISEKSEIFDDQFSVERPDGSNFTLKIRSTKLEDSAMYFCASMAWGDEQFFGPGTRLTVL.

This clonotype appeared many times. This chain connects TRBV7-3 to TRBJ2-1; D call uncertain. This CDR3 has 15 amino acids. The germline CDR1 and CDR2 sequences are SGHTA and FQGTGA. Trimming left V 8 bases short and J 0 bases short, with 14 bases between. The CDR3 sequence is CASSVDPGSYNEQFF. The CDR3 DNA sequence: TGTGCCAGCTCGGTTGACCCGGGCTCCTACAATGAGCAGTTCTTC. The full variable domain, with the rest looked up from reference TRBV7-3 and TRBJ2-1, is GAGVSQTPSNKVTEKGKYVELRCDPISGHTALYWYRQSLGQGPEFLIYFQGTGAADDSGLPNDRFFAVRPEGSVSTLKIQRTERGDSAVYLCASSVDPGSYNEQFFGPGTRLTVL.